The 24 T cell receptor beta chains below were found in one sample sequenced in a study of T cell responses to AZD1222 COVID-19 vaccine. The protocol was immunoSEQ multiplex PCR, while the TCRdb copy is restricted to in-frame clones and leaves out a portion. The sample lists 75,000 to 90,000 clones, approximately 90% seen once, with around 30% in the top ten. The material was peripheral blood, obtained 28 days after the second AZD1222 dose. These receptors came from an adult who received the AZD1222 COVID-19 vaccine.

This clone showed up just a few times. The rearrangement joins TRBV28 to TRBJ2-7; D tentatively reads TRBD1 or TRBD2 (5 bases each). The V gene's germline CDR1 is MDHEN and CDR2 SYDVKM. V lost 3 bases and J lost 0, with 12 bases in between. The CDR3 runs 15 residues. CDR3 sequence reads: CASSFLEGSSYEQYF. The CDR3 bases are TGTGCCAGCAGTTTTCTCGAGGGGAGCTCCTACGAGCAGTACTTC.

The rearrangement links TRBV19 to TRBJ2-7; D possibly corresponds to TRBD1 (5 bases). Per the germline V gene, CDR1 is LNHDA and CDR2 is SQIVND (reference sequence). The CDR3 covers 16 residues. The V end lost 5 bases, the J end lost 1 base, and 18 bases lay between the germline ends. DNA of the CDR3: TGTGCCAGTAGTTGGGGCTCAGGGTCGGTATCCTACGAGCAGTACTTC. This codes for CASSWGSGSVSYEQYF.

The CDR3 region is CASSESPGGPGSYNEQFF. DNA for the CDR3: TGCGCCAGCAGTGAGTCACCGGGAGGGCCAGGCTCCTACAATGAGCAGTTCTTC. The chain has TRBV10-2 and TRBJ2-1; 8 bases match TRBD2. The CDR3 totals 18 residues. Germline trimming cut 0 bases from V and 0 bases from J; bases unmatched to any gene: 7. CDR1 WSHSY and CDR2 SAAADI come from the germline V gene.

This chain connects TRBV7-2 to TRBJ1-6, with a weak D call TRBD1 (6 bases). CDR3 length: 13 residues. Germline CDR1 SGHTA, CDR2 FQGNSA. V was clipped by 6 bases and J by 11 bases, with 14 bases between them. The CDR3 DNA reads TGTGCCAGCAGTGGACAGCCCCAAACACCCCTCCACTTT. Amino acid sequence: CASSGQPQTPLHF.

The DNA of the CDR3 is TGTGCCAGGCCGAACAGGGTCATGTTCTCCTACGAGCAGTACTTC. It translates to CARPNRVMFSYEQYF. This chain links TRBV10-3 with TRBJ2-7; TRBD1 might be the D (6 bases). Germline values: CDR1 ENHRY, CDR2 SYGVKD. The CDR3 contains 15 residues. V lost 10 bases to trimming and J lost 0 bases, with 19 bases between them.

The chain joins TRBV30 to TRBJ2-7; 8 bases fit TRBD2. After removal of 4 bases from V and 2 bases from J, the junction contained 7 bases not matched to a gene. Germline lookup yields CDR1 GTSNPN and CDR2 SVGIG (reference sequence). The CDR3 totals 14 residues. The CDR3 region has the DNA TGTGCCTGGACCAGTAGCGGGACCACCTACGAGCAGTACTTC. This encodes CAWTSSGTTYEQYF.

V and J are TRBV6-2 or TRBV6-3 and TRBJ2-2, with D possibly being TRBD1 or TRBD2 (6 bases each). This CDR3 spans 14 amino acids. Trimming shortened V by 5 bases and J by 4 bases, and 11 bases separated the two germline ends. The V gene's germline CDR1 is MNHEY and CDR2 SVGEGT. The CDR3 DNA follows: TGTGCCAGCAGTGTCAGGGGAGGCACCGGGGAGCTGTTTTTT. This sequence encodes CASSVRGGTGELFF.

This chain links TRBV11-3 with TRBJ2-3; 10 bases align to TRBD1. This CDR3 contains 12 residues. Trimming at V came to 8 bases and at J to 6 bases, leaving 2 bases not matched to a gene. The germline gives CDR1 SGHNT, CDR2 YENEEA. DNA of the CDR3: TGTGCCAGCGGACAGGGGGGGGATACGCAGTATTTT. Translation: CASGQGGDTQYF.

In this sample, this clone turned up a few times. This chain connects TRBV28 to TRBJ1-5, with D possibly TRBD1 on 5 matching bases. CDR1 and CDR2 from the germline V gene are MDHEN and SYDVKM. Trimming removed 0 bases at V and 10 bases at J, with 16 bases between. The CDR3 runs 15 residues. CDR3 nucleotide sequence: TGTGCCAGCAGTTTATGGGCAGGGACGACCGAACCCCAGCATTTT. Translating gives CASSLWAGTTEPQHF.

The J gene is TRBJ2-3, the V gene TRBV7-8; the match to TRBD2 covers 7 bases. Trimming took 3 bases from V and 4 from J; bases not matched to a gene: 16. The CDR3 runs 18 residues. Looked up from germline, CDR1 is SGHVS and CDR2 is FQNEAQ. The CDR3 region is CASSFAAGWGTNSDTQYF. The DNA for the CDR3 is TGTGCCAGCAGCTTTGCGGCGGGGTGGGGGACTAATTCAGATACGCAGTATTTT.

The chain's CDR3 is CASSSWETQYF. For the CDR3, the DNA is TGTGCCAGCAGCTCCTGGGAGACCCAGTACTTC. V usage is TRBV7-9 and J usage is TRBJ2-5, with D hard to call. Germline CDR1 reads SEHNR; CDR2 reads FQNEAQ (reference sequence). The CDR3 is 11 amino acids. Trimming removed 4 bases from V and 5 bases from J, with 5 bases in between.

This clone was found a few times. The chain recombines TRBV6-2 or TRBV6-3 with TRBJ2-2; 7 nucleotides line up with TRBD2. Germline trimming cut 6 bases from V and 3 bases from J; bases unmatched to any gene: 7. The V gene's germline CDR1 is MNHEY and CDR2 SVGEGT. This CDR3 is built from 15 residues. CDR3 coding DNA: TGTGCCAGCAGCCGGACTAGTGGTTACACCGGGGAGCTGTTTTTT. Amino acids: CASSRTSGYTGELFF.

The chain joins TRBV6-5 to TRBJ2-7; tentative D call: TRBD1 (6 bases). V lost 7 bases and J 3 bases, leaving 13 bases between the germline ends. This CDR3 is built from 13 residues. The germline CDR1 and CDR2 sequences are MNHEY and SVGAGI. In DNA form, the CDR3 reads TGTGCCAGCACTTATTCACAGGGCTACGAGCAGTACTTC. Encoded protein: CASTYSQGYEQYF.

V gene TRBV25-1 combines with J gene TRBJ1-1; D call uncertain. Germline V gives CDR1 MGHDK, CDR2 SYGVNS. Trimming took 6 bases from V and 5 from J, leaving 13 bases between them. This CDR3 is built from 13 residues. The CDR3 protein is CASRPGAHTEAFF. DNA for the CDR3: TGTGCCAGCAGGCCGGGAGCTCATACTGAAGCTTTCTTT.

The V call is TRBV5-6, the J call TRBJ1-1; a weak D match, TRBD1 (6 bases). V dropped 7 bases and J dropped 3 bases, with 19 bases sitting between them. This CDR3 contains 15 residues. In germline, CDR1 is SGHDT, CDR2 YYEEEE. The CDR3 reads CASLRTGSAYTEAFF. The CDR3, as DNA: TGTGCCAGCCTTCGAACAGGGTCGGCATACACTGAAGCTTTCTTT.

V gene TRBV5-1 combines with J gene TRBJ2-5; no definite D call. The CDR3 sequence is 12 residues long. The germline V gene encodes CDR1 SGHRS and CDR2 YFSETQ. V lost 0 bases and J lost 5, with 5 bases in between. Written as DNA, the CDR3 is TGCGCCAGCAGCTTGGAAACGGAGACCCAGTACTTC. Translation: CASSLETETQYF.

V and J are TRBV27 and TRBJ1-1; TRBD1 might be the D (6 bases). This CDR3 spans 14 amino acids. Germline lookup yields CDR1 MNHEY and CDR2 SMNVEV (reference sequence). Trimming removed 3 bases at V and 3 bases at J, with 11 bases between. The CDR3 reads CASSLEGVDTEAFF. The CDR3 DNA follows: TGTGCCAGCAGTTTGGAGGGGGTAGACACTGAAGCTTTCTTT.

The chain has TRBV6-2 or TRBV6-3 and TRBJ2-7; TRBD1 matches at 9 bases. The CDR3 totals 14 residues. Germline V lookup: CDR1 MNHEY, CDR2 SVGEGT. Trimming at V came to 4 bases and at J to 6 bases, leaving 7 bases not matched to a gene. The CDR3 region is CASSSPGQGGEQYF. For the CDR3, the DNA is TGTGCCAGCAGTTCCCCGGGACAGGGAGGCGAGCAGTACTTC.

This clone was counted between two and nine times. The chain uses TRBV5-4 and TRBJ2-1; TRBD2 aligns across 11 bases. The V and J ends lost 2 bases and 6 bases, in that order; junction bases with no gene match: 10. CDR3 size: 17 residues. Germline values: CDR1 SGHNT, CDR2 YYREEE (reference sequence). CDR3 DNA: TGTGCCAGCAGCTTTTCGCTAGCGGGAGGCGCCTCCAATGAGCAGTTCTTC. Its protein is CASSFSLAGGASNEQFF. Combining the CDR3 with reference TRBV5-4 and TRBJ2-1 gives the whole variable domain ETGVTQSPTHLIKTRGQQVTLRCSSQSGHNTVSWYQQALGQGPQFIFQYYREEENGRGNFPPRFSGLQFPNYSSELNVNALELDDSALYLCASSFSLAGGASNEQFFGPGTRLTVL.

A single count supports this clone. The chain joins TRBV27 to TRBJ1-4; D unclear. The germline CDR1 and CDR2 sequences are MNHEY and SMNVEV (reference sequence). The CDR3 is 13 residues long. Trimming left V 5 bases short and J 7 bases short, with 11 bases between. Written as DNA, the CDR3 is TGTGCCAGCAGTCCCTACCCCCCTGAAAAACTGTTTTTT. Its translation: CASSPYPPEKLFF.

The chain recombines TRBV12-3 or TRBV12-4 with TRBJ1-2; 8 bases agree with TRBD1. CDR3 length: 13 amino acids. Trimming took 5 bases from V and 1 from J; bases not matched to a gene: 0. The CDR3 DNA is TGTGCCAGCAGTGGACAGGGTAACTATGGCTACACCTTC. Protein product: CASSGQGNYGYTF.

This clone is a singleton in its sample. The V gene is TRBV6-2 or TRBV6-3, the J gene TRBJ1-2; D unclear. The CDR3 is 13 residues long. With 2 bases removed from V and 5 bases from J, the gap between germline ends came to 9 bases. CDR1 MNHEY and CDR2 SVGEGT come from the germline V gene. The DNA of the CDR3 is TGTGCCAGCAGTTACGGGCAGTCGTATGGCTACACCTTC. Residues: CASSYGQSYGYTF.

The chain employs TRBV9 and TRBJ2-3; a possible D gene is TRBD2 (6 bases). This CDR3 region has 17 residues. Germline assignment: CDR1 SGDLS and CDR2 YYNGEE. V lost 0 bases to trimming and J lost 3 bases, with 17 bases between them. The CDR3 region is CASSVVGTGASTDTQYF. CDR3 sequence (DNA): TGTGCCAGCAGCGTAGTTGGGACGGGAGCGTCGACAGATACGCAGTATTTT.

The rearrangement links TRBV4-1 to TRBJ1-1, with unresolved D. Trimming cost V 4 bases and J 3 bases, with 9 bases left between them. Germline V gene sequence: CDR1 MGHRA, CDR2 YSYEKL. The CDR3 is 13 residues long. This CDR3 is CASSLGRYTEAFF. CDR3 nucleotide sequence: TGCGCCAGCAGCCTCGGGAGATACACTGAAGCTTTCTTT.